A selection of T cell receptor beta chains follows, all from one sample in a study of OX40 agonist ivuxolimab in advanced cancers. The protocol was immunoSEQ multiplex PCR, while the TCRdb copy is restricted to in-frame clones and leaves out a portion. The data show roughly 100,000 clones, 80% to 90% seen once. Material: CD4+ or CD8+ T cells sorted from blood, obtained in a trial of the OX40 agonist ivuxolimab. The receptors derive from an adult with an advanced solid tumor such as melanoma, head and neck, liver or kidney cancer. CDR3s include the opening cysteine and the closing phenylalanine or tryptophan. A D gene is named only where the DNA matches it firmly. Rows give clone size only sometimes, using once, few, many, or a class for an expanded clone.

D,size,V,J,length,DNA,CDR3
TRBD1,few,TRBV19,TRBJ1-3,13,TGTGCCAGTGGGACAGGGACTGGAAACACCATATATTTT,CASGTGTGNTIYF
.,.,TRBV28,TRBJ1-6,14,TGTGCCAGCAGGGGGGGCCAGGCCAGGATACCCCTCCACTTT,CASRGGQARIPLHF
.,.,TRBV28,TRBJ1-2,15,TGTGCCAGCAGATACGCCTCGCCGGGGAACTATGGCTACACCTTC,CASRYASPGNYGYTF
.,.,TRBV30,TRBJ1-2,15,TGTGCCTGGAGGGCGTCGACGGGGGGTTCCGCTGGCTACACCTTC,CAWRASTGGSAGYTF
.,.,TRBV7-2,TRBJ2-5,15,TGTGCCAGCAGCTTAGCCGGGACTGTCCGGGAGACCCAGTACTTC,CASSLAGTVRETQYF
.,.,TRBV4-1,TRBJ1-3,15,TGCGCCAGCAGCCAGGCCGGGAACCCGAGAAACACCATATATTTT,CASSQAGNPRNTIYF
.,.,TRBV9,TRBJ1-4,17,TGTGCCAGCAGCGTAGAGGCAAGTCCCCGCTCTAATGAAAAACTGTTTTTT,CASSVEASPRSNEKLFF
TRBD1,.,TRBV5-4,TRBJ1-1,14,TGTGCCAGCAGCTTGCAGGGGGTGGACACTGAAGCTTTCTTT,CASSLQGVDTEAFF
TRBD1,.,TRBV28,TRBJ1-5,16,TGTGCCAGCATCTCTGACAGGGTTTATAGCAATCAGCCCCAGCATTTT,CASISDRVYSNQPQHF
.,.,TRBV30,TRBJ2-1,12,.,CAWSVGAGTEFF